This T cell receptor (beta chain) was sequenced during a study of blood T cell repertoires in COVID-19. Profiling relied on immunoSEQ multiplex PCR, and the TCRdb table lists in-frame clones only, not all of them. The sample lists about 200,000 clones, more than 75% seen once, with around 5% in the top ten. In this sample, this clone turned up once. The V and J ends lost 4 bases and 4 bases, in that order; junction bases with no gene match: 0. CDR1 and CDR2 from the germline V gene are KGHSH and LQKENI. There are 12 residues in the CDR3. The origin of this receptor is a woman aged 80 or over with acute or convalescent COVID-19. The chain uses TRBV18 and TRBJ2-5; 7 bases match TRBD1. Sequencing input: peripheral blood. CDR3 sequence: CASSQGAETQYF. Written as DNA, the CDR3 is TGTGCCAGCTCACAGGGGGCAGAGACCCAGTACTTC.